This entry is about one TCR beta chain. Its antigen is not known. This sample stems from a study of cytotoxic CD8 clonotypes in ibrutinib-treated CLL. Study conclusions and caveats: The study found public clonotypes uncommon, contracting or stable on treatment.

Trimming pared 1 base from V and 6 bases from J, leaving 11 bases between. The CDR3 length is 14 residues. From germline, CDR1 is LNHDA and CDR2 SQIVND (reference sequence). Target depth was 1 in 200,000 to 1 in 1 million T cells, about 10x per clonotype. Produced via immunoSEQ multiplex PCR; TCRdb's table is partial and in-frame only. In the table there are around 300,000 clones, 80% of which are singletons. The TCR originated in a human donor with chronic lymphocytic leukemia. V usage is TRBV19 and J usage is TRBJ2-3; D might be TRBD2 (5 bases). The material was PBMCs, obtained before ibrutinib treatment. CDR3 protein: CASSIAPPGDTQYF. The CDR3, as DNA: TGTGCCAGTAGTATAGCCCCGCCGGGGGATACGCAGTATTTT.